This T cell receptor (beta chain) comes out of a study of T-cell reconstitution after alpha-beta-depleted transplantation in children. In regard to this clonotype: As yet, its antigen is unknown.

The CDR3 loop spans 16 amino acids. CDR1 SEHNR and CDR2 FQNEAQ come from the germline V gene (reference sequence). V lost 5 bases, J lost 0 bases, and 17 bases lay in between. Study-wide findings and caveats: Counts and diversity of T cells one year after transplant came mostly from newly produced T cells. Diversity of TCRbeta at day 60 was high in some patients, arising from surviving recipient T cells and thymic progenitors. Expanded clones from the graft, numbering several hundred, reportedly supplied alpha-beta T cells about two months after transplant.

Researchers prepared the TCRbeta library using unique molecular identifiers, the study reports. TCRdb itself ran the PCR reads through MiXCR, one entry per CDR3 protein. Of about 210,000 distinct CDR3 sequences in the sample, over 15% are singletons; the top ten hold just under 45%. The chain uses TRBV7-9 and TRBJ2-7; the D is unclear. The receptor comes from a male patient between 2 and 10 years old who had a stem cell transplant for acute lymphoblastic leukemia, so the T cells may come from the graft donor. Sequencing used PBMCs, mostly from graft donor cells, obtained 360 days after TCRalphabeta/CD19-depleted stem cell transplant. The CDR3 spells CASSRLAQTFSYEQYF. The CDR3 coding sequence is TGTGCCAGCAGCCGGTTGGCGCAGACTTTCTCCTACGAGCAGTACTTC.